This T cell receptor (beta chain) was found in a study of T-cell memory formation after mild COVID-19. Study context: Across donors, TCR clusters were largely donor specific. Study-level points and caveats: Clones that contracted from day 15 to 85 had balanced CD4/CD8; later expanders were CD4+ biased.

Points on this clonotype: Its antigen is not known.

With 4 bases removed from V and 1 base from J, the gap between germline ends came to 19 bases. CDR3 length: 18 amino acids. Germline loops: CDR1 SGHVS, CDR2 FNYEAQ. TCRdb analysed the 5' RACE reads with MiXCR anew, one entry per CDR3 protein. The sample consists of about 150,000 distinct CDR3 sequences, 30% to 35% of them appearing once. This chain links TRBV7-6 with TRBJ2-2; D is perhaps TRBD1 or TRBD2 (6 bases each). The sample comprised PBMCs or a T cell subset sorted from them (not recorded which). The clonotype originates from an adult woman who had mild COVID-19 (a few samples of this study predate the infection). Cell type and time point are not known. The CDR3 is CASSSIRGDAQNTGELFF. The CDR3 DNA follows: TGTGCCAGCAGCTCGATTAGGGGGGACGCACAGAACACCGGGGAGCTGTTTTTT.